The clone carrying this T cell receptor beta chain occurred once. Its antigen is currently unknown. The data were obtained in a study of T cell responses to AZD1222 COVID-19 vaccine. The CDR3 runs 15 residues. The ends were cut back, 5 bases at V and 1 base at J, with 14 bases in the middle. CDR1 MDHEN and CDR2 SYDVKM come from the germline V gene. The protocol was immunoSEQ multiplex PCR, while the TCRdb copy is restricted to in-frame clones and leaves out a portion. Of about 94,000 clones listed, over 75% are singletons. Study-level points and caveats: Dominant at 160-218 and 743-854, vaccine-associated CD4 TCRs also spanned spike.

This receptor was taken from an adult in good health. This sequence joins TRBV28 and TRBJ2-5; D may be TRBD2 (6 bases). This specimen consisted of peripheral blood, obtained on day 0 of AZD1222 vaccination. For the CDR3, the DNA is TGTGCCAGCAGTATCCCCGACGGGGGCCAAGAGACCCAGTACTTC. It codes for CASSIPDGGQETQYF. Full variable domain (rest looked up from reference TRBV28 and TRBJ2-5): DVKVTQSSRYLVKRTGEKVFLECVQDMDHENMFWYRQDPGLGLRLIYFSYDVKMKEKGDIPEGYSVSREKKERFSLILESASTNQTSMYLCASSIPDGGQETQYFGPGTRLLVL.